This T cell receptor beta chain was sequenced for a study of blood T cell repertoires in COVID-19. Authors' methods: Researchers report that nucleated cell counts were estimated from reference gene primer amplification. The assay was immunoSEQ multiplex PCR, and TCRdb's table has in-frame clones only and misses some. V, J and clone size reflect that table, while D and trimming were determined from the DNA. The sample records about 190,000 clones, about 88% being singletons. V lost 1 base and J lost 1, with 9 bases in between. The CDR3 length is 14 residues. From germline, CDR1 is SGDLS and CDR2 YYNGEE.

The clonotype originates from a woman in her thirties or forties who had recovered from COVID-19. V usage is TRBV9 and J usage is TRBJ2-7; possible D gene TRBD2, 5 bases. Sequencing was done on a sample of peripheral blood. In DNA form, the CDR3 reads TGTGCCAGCAGCGTAAGCGGCGCTTCCTACGAGCAGTACTTC. Its protein product is CASSVSGASYEQYF.